This entry describes one TCR beta chain. Its antigen remains unknown. Looked up from germline, CDR1 is DFQATT and CDR2 is SNEGSKA (reference sequence). V trimming: 1 base; J trimming: 4 bases; junction bases outside the gene matches: 20. This CDR3 has 21 amino acids. TCRdb ran MiXCR on the 5' RACE reads and lists one entry per CDR3 protein. The sample holds 350,000 to 500,000 distinct CDR3 sequences, about a sixth seen once. This record belongs to a study of T-cell memory formation after mild COVID-19. Study-wide context: Clusters of TCRs were largely donor specific.

Study results and caveats: Contracting clones localized mainly to CM and EM when CD4+ and mainly to EMRA when CD8+.

The TCR was taken from a man aged 18 to 30 who had mild COVID-19 (a few samples of this study predate the infection). Cell type and time point are not known. The chain joins TRBV20-1 to TRBJ2-6; 9 positions match TRBD2. The material sequenced was PBMCs or a T cell subset sorted from them (not recorded which). The CDR3 reads CSARAAPLGLAGIGGANVLTF. CDR3 nucleotides: TGCAGTGCTAGAGCCGCGCCTCTCGGGCTAGCGGGAATCGGGGGGGCCAACGTCCTGACTTTC.